These 28 T cell receptor beta chains originate from one sample sequenced in a study of blood T cell repertoires in COVID-19. Produced via immunoSEQ multiplex PCR; TCRdb's table is partial and in-frame only. The table has 200,000 to 300,000 clones, around nine tenths seen once. Sequences were obtained from peripheral blood. The receptor set was obtained from a man aged 25 to 40 with active or convalescent COVID-19.

The chain is built from TRBV7-2 and TRBJ1-2, with 8 bases identical to TRBD1. Germline CDR1 and CDR2: SGHTA and FQGNSA. V shed 5 bases and J 3 bases; nucleotides not matched to a gene: 8. The CDR3 is 15 amino acids. CDR3: CASSTGTGPYYGYTF. DNA for the CDR3: TGTGCCAGCAGCACCGGGACAGGCCCCTACTATGGCTACACCTTC.

In this sample, this clone turned up once. The rearrangement links TRBV29-1 to TRBJ1-1, with 7 bases identical to TRBD1. This CDR3 has 14 residues. The germline V gene encodes CDR1 SQVTM and CDR2 ANQGSEA. Trimming took 5 bases from V and 7 from J; bases not matched to a gene: 13. As DNA, the CDR3 is TGCAGCGTTAAACAAACAGGGGTTCGGGGTGAAGCTTTCTTT. Its protein is CSVKQTGVRGEAFF.

This chain connects TRBV11-2 to TRBJ2-2; 7 nucleotides match TRBD2. This CDR3 contains 13 residues. The V gene's germline CDR1 is SGHAT and CDR2 FQNNGV. The J segment lost 5 bases and the V segment lost 5 bases, leaving 2 bases of the junction unmatched. This chain's CDR3 is CASSPGGTGELFF. The CDR3, as DNA: TGTGCCAGCAGCCCCGGGGGGACCGGGGAGCTGTTTTTT.

V usage is TRBV18 and J usage is TRBJ1-5, with TRBD1 matching 8 bases. Trimming cost V 5 bases and J 4 bases; bases outside gene matches: 7. Germline V lookup: CDR1 KGHSH, CDR2 LQKENI. This CDR3 is 15 amino acids long. The CDR3 here is CASSVGQGFNQPQHF. As DNA, the CDR3 is TGTGCCAGCTCAGTCGGACAGGGATTTAATCAGCCCCAGCATTTT.

This clone showed up just a few times. This chain uses TRBV29-1 with TRBJ2-1, with TRBD1 as a possible D gene (5 bases). Germline V gives CDR1 SQVTM, CDR2 ANQGSEA. CDR3 length equals 13 residues. The germline V and J ends were trimmed by 4 bases and 5 bases, with 12 bases remaining between them. CDR3 coding DNA: TGCAGCGTTGCATTTTCAGGGAACAATGAGCAGTTCTTC. The encoded protein is CSVAFSGNNEQFF.

The V gene is TRBV25-1, the J gene TRBJ1-1; 10 bases map to TRBD1. The CDR3 has 15 residues. V was pared by 4 bases and J by 5 bases, with 7 bases of the junction left unmatched. In germline, CDR1 is MGHDK, CDR2 SYGVNS. The CDR3, as DNA: TGTGCCAGCAGTGCGATGACAGGGGGCTCAACTGAAGCTTTCTTT. Its translation: CASSAMTGGSTEAFF.

The V and J genes are TRBV3-1 (or the pseudogene TRBV3-2) and TRBJ1-1, with 7 bases lining up with TRBD1. Losses at the gene ends were 5 bases for V and 6 bases for J; bases not matched to a gene: 9. The CDR3 has 14 amino acids. Germline-derived CDR1 and CDR2 are LGHDT and YNNKEL (reference sequence). The CDR3 DNA follows: TGTGCCAGCAGCAGACAGGGCCACGAGCCTGAAGCTTTCTTT. Protein: CASSRQGHEPEAFF.

The V and J genes are TRBV5-4 and TRBJ1-6; D remains ambiguous. CDR1 SGHNT and CDR2 YYREEE come from the germline V gene (reference sequence). The V end was cut by 3 bases, the J end by 2 bases, with 3 bases between. The CDR3 length is 13 residues. Here the CDR3 DNA reads TGTGCCAGCAGCTCAACCTATAATTCACCCCTCCACTTT. This encodes CASSSTYNSPLHF.

This clone has only a few counts. J is TRBJ1-2 and V is TRBV19; 9 bases align to TRBD1. V shed 6 bases and J 2 bases; nucleotides not matched to a gene: 4. CDR3 length: 14 amino acids. Per the germline V gene, CDR1 is LNHDA and CDR2 is SQIVND (reference sequence). Written as DNA, the CDR3 is TGTGCCAGTAGCAAGGGACAGGGAAACTATGGCTACACCTTC. Its translation: CASSKGQGNYGYTF.

The genes are TRBV19 and TRBJ2-7, with 7 bases matching TRBD1. V lost 5 bases and J lost 3; bases outside the gene matches: 4. CDR1 is LNHDA and CDR2 is SQIVND in the germline V gene (reference sequence). This CDR3 has 13 residues. CDR3 DNA sequence: TGTGCCAGTAGTCCGGGACAGTTCTACGAGCAGTACTTC. This sequence encodes CASSPGQFYEQYF.

The chain links TRBV5-6 to TRBJ2-1; 10 nucleotides line up with TRBD2. Germline loops: CDR1 SGHDT, CDR2 YYEEEE. Unmatched junction bases numbered 6, after V lost 2 bases and J lost 4 bases. The CDR3 sequence is 16 residues long. This CDR3 reads CASSLSAGGLYNEQFF. CDR3 DNA sequence: TGTGCCAGCAGCTTATCAGCGGGGGGGCTTTACAATGAGCAGTTCTTC.

V and J are TRBV9 and TRBJ2-7, with TRBD2 identical over 10 bases. Germline V lookup: CDR1 SGDLS, CDR2 YYNGEE. The CDR3 contains 15 residues. V lost 3 bases, J lost 3 bases, and 6 bases stayed unmatched. DNA for the CDR3: TGTGCCAGCAGCGCCATAGCGGGGGGTTTCTACGAGCAGTACTTC. Protein product: CASSAIAGGFYEQYF. The full variable domain, rest sourced from reference TRBV9 and TRBJ2-7, is DSGVTQTPKHLITATGQRVTLRCSPRSGDLSVYWYQQSLDQGLQFLIQYYNGEERAKGNILERFSAQQFPDLHSELNLSSLELGDSALYFCASSAIAGGFYEQYFGPGTRLTVT.

The rearrangement joins TRBV18 to TRBJ2-5; 7 nucleotides match TRBD1. Germline V gives CDR1 KGHSH, CDR2 LQKENI. The CDR3 runs to 16 residues. The J segment lost 5 bases and the V segment lost 2 bases, leaving 11 bases of the junction unmatched. CDR3 in amino acids: CASSPDKGDRDETQYF. In nucleotides, the CDR3 is TGTGCCAGCTCACCAGATAAAGGTGACAGGGATGAGACCCAGTACTTC.

The V call is TRBV7-2, the J call TRBJ2-1, with 9 positions matching TRBD2. With 2 bases clipped from V and 4 bases from J, the junction kept 12 bases outside the gene matches. The CDR3 consists of 18 residues. Germline V gives CDR1 SGHTA, CDR2 FQGNSA. The CDR3 sequence: CASSLKVASGAWYNEQFF. The CDR3 nucleotides read TGTGCCAGCAGCTTAAAGGTAGCTAGCGGGGCGTGGTACAATGAGCAGTTCTTC.

This clone occurred once. The CDR3 loop reads CASSYSRTGGRAYGYTF. The CDR3 coding sequence is TGTGCCAGCAGTTACTCGAGGACAGGCGGACGGGCCTATGGCTACACCTTC. The chain links TRBV6-2 or TRBV6-3 to TRBJ1-2; 7 positions agree with TRBD1. CDR1 MNHEY and CDR2 SVGEGT come from the germline V gene. V lost 0 bases and J lost 4; bases outside the gene matches: 11. The CDR3 has 17 residues.

The chain combines TRBV7-8 with TRBJ2-7; D is unresolved. The V gene's germline CDR1 is SGHVS and CDR2 FQNEAQ. This CDR3 comprises 13 residues. Between the trimmed V and J ends, which lost 5 bases and 6 bases, there was a span of 14 bases. CDR3 DNA: TGTGCCAGCAGCACCTCAATTACGCGCGAGCAGTACTTC. This gives the protein CASSTSITREQYF.

For the CDR3, the DNA is TGTGCCAGCAGCCCCGCCGGGGGCACAGATACGCAGTATTTT. Translation gives CASSPAGGTDTQYF. The chain employs TRBV11-1 and TRBJ2-3; tentative D call: TRBD2 (5 bases). The germline gives CDR1 SGHAT, CDR2 FQDESV (reference sequence). The V gene lost 5 bases and the J gene lost 1 base, with 10 bases spanning the gap. The CDR3 loop spans 14 amino acids.

The CDR3 is CASSRYATSGVTDTQYF. The CDR3 DNA follows: TGTGCCAGCTCACGTTACGCAACTAGCGGGGTCACAGATACGCAGTATTTT. V usage is TRBV18 and J usage is TRBJ2-3, with TRBD2 identical over 10 bases. Trimming cost V 4 bases and J 2 bases; bases outside gene matches: 9. The CDR3 is 17 residues long. Germline assignment: CDR1 KGHSH and CDR2 LQKENI.

The chain couples TRBV25-1 to TRBJ1-2; 7 bases agree with TRBD1. V dropped 3 bases and J dropped 3; count of bases not matched to a gene: 7. This CDR3 has 15 residues. CDR1 and CDR2 (germline): MGHDK, SYGVNS. CDR3 residues: CASSDPTGKDYGYTF. The CDR3 DNA is TGTGCCAGCAGTGACCCGACAGGGAAAGACTATGGCTACACCTTC.

This clone occurred once. The chain couples TRBV4-1 to TRBJ2-7, with a tentative D call TRBD1 (5 bases). Germline CDR1 and CDR2: MGHRA and YSYEKL. Trimming cost V 0 bases and J 3 bases, with 12 bases left between them. The CDR3 sequence is 15 residues long. This CDR3 is CASSQDLYRFYEQYF. The CDR3, as DNA: TGCGCCAGCAGCCAAGATCTCTACAGGTTCTACGAGCAGTACTTC.

The V and J genes are TRBV7-9 and TRBJ2-4; D unclear. CDR3 size: 16 residues. Looked up from germline, CDR1 is SEHNR and CDR2 is FQNEAQ (reference sequence). Trimming removed 2 bases from V and 1 base from J, with 12 bases in between. The CDR3 DNA reads TGTGCCAGCAGCTTATCAGCAGGTCTGGCCAAAAACATTCAGTACTTC. It is translated as CASSLSAGLAKNIQYF.

The V and J genes are TRBV6-5 and TRBJ2-3, with 7 bases identical to TRBD1. V was pared by 6 bases and J by 4 bases, with 10 bases of the junction left unmatched. The CDR3 runs 15 residues. CDR1 is MNHEY, CDR2 SVGAGI, per germline. The DNA for the CDR3 is TGTGCCAGCAGACCATACAGGGGTGGGCCAGATACGCAGTATTTT. It codes for CASRPYRGGPDTQYF.

The V gene is TRBV19, the J gene TRBJ1-3; a possible D gene is TRBD1 (6 bases). This CDR3 has 16 residues. V was pared by 5 bases and J by 4 bases, with 18 bases between. Germline CDR1 reads LNHDA; CDR2 reads SQIVND (reference sequence). The CDR3 bases are TGTGCCAGTAGTCCTAACAGACAGGAGGCGGGAAACACCATATATTTT. It specifies CASSPNRQEAGNTIYF.

This rearrangement joins TRBV18 to TRBJ1-1, with D possibly matching TRBD1 (5 bases). Germline V gives CDR1 KGHSH, CDR2 LQKENI. This CDR3 contains 14 residues. The V end lost 2 bases, the J end lost 3 bases, and 10 bases lay between the germline ends. CDR3 nucleotide sequence: TGTGCCAGCTCACCAGCCGGGGGAGACACTGAAGCTTTCTTT. Its translation is CASSPAGGDTEAFF.

The rearrangement links TRBV3-1 (or the pseudogene TRBV3-2) to TRBJ1-2; 9 positions match TRBD1. Per the germline V gene, CDR1 is LGHDT and CDR2 is YNNKEL (reference sequence). Trimming at V came to 4 bases and at J to 3 bases, leaving 3 bases not matched to a gene. The CDR3 sequence is 14 residues long. The CDR3, as DNA: TGTGCCAGCAGCCCCCGGGACAGGGACTATGGCTACACCTTC. This codes for CASSPRDRDYGYTF.

This clone has just one count. The V call is TRBV11-2, the J call TRBJ2-7; TRBD1 aligns across 9 bases. The V gene's germline CDR1 is SGHAT and CDR2 FQNNGV. Trimming cost V 5 bases and J 3 bases; bases outside gene matches: 8. The CDR3 runs to 15 residues. In nucleotides, the CDR3 is TGTGCCAGCAGCGCCTTTCGGGACAGGGACTACGAGCAGTACTTC. This codes for CASSAFRDRDYEQYF. Full variable domain (missing parts from reference TRBV11-2 and TRBJ2-7): EAGVAQSPRYKIIEKRQSVAFWCNPISGHATLYWYQQILGQGPKLLIQFQNNGVVDDSQLPKDRFSAERLKGVDSTLKIQPAKLEDSAVYLCASSAFRDRDYEQYFGPGTRLTVT.

The chain combines TRBV10-2 with TRBJ2-7; possible D gene TRBD1, 5 bases. The CDR3 sequence is 11 residues long. CDR1 and CDR2 (germline): WSHSY, SAAADI. Trimming pared 3 bases from V and 9 bases from J, leaving 9 bases between. CDR3 sequence (DNA): TGCGCCAGCAGTGATCCAGGGCCGCAGTACTTC. Its protein product is CASSDPGPQYF.

V usage is TRBV5-4 and J usage is TRBJ1-1; possibly TRBD1 for D (6 bases). The CDR3 extends over 13 amino acids. The germline V gene has CDR1 SGHNT and CDR2 YYREEE (reference sequence). Trimming pared 4 bases from V and 4 bases from J, leaving 11 bases between. The DNA for the CDR3 is TGTGCCAGCAGCCCAAAGGACAGCACTGAAGCTTTCTTT. It codes for CASSPKDSTEAFF. The full variable domain, completed using reference TRBV5-4 and TRBJ1-1, is ETGVTQSPTHLIKTRGQQVTLRCSSQSGHNTVSWYQQALGQGPQFIFQYYREEENGRGNFPPRFSGLQFPNYSSELNVNALELDDSALYLCASSPKDSTEAFFGQGTRLTVV.